This TCR beta chain was recorded in a study of T cell changes during pregnancy in multiple sclerosis. Profiling relied on immunoSEQ multiplex PCR, and the TCRdb table lists in-frame clones only, not all of them. The sample holds 9,000 to 15,000 clones, just under 95% seen once. Germline CDR1 reads MNHNS; CDR2 reads SASEGT. V shed 3 bases and J 6 bases; nucleotides not matched to a gene: 9. This CDR3 is 15 amino acids long. In its sample, this clone was seen once. The TCR was taken from a female donor with multiple sclerosis, enrolled in a pregnancy study. V and J are TRBV6-1 and TRBJ2-3; 7 bases align to TRBD2. Sequences were derived from CD4+ T cells from peripheral blood mononuclear cells, sampled before pregnancy. CDR3 DNA sequence: TGTGCCAGCAGTGACAAAGGCGGGAGAACTGATACGCAGTATTTT. This sequence encodes CASSDKGGRTDTQYF.